Sequencing of this T cell receptor (beta chain) was carried out in a study of blood T cell repertoires in COVID-19. Study-wide background: PBMCs, B-cell-depleted T cells, or T cells provided the cDNA or gDNA that made up the material.

Profiled with immunoSEQ multiplex PCR; TCRdb holds only in-frame clones, not every one. Of about 200,000 clones listed, approximately 81% are singletons. This clone was detected only a few times. The specimen was peripheral blood. The clonotype comes from a woman aged 80 or older with acute or convalescent COVID-19.

The CDR3 nucleotides read TGCAGCGCTGCCCTGGACTATGACCGCGAGCAGTACTTC. Translated: CSAALDYDREQYF. The chain carries TRBV29-1 and TRBJ2-7, with D tentatively TRBD2 (6 bases). Deletions cut 7 bases from V and 6 bases from J, with 19 bases between. Per the germline V gene, CDR1 is SQVTM and CDR2 is ANQGSEA. This CDR3 has 13 residues.